What follows describes a single T cell receptor (beta chain). Antigen unknown. The assay was immunoSEQ multiplex PCR, and TCRdb's table has in-frame clones only and misses some. The sample lists more than 90,000 clones, roughly 78% occurring once. There are 14 residues in the CDR3. CDR1 and CDR2 from the germline V gene are SGHNT and YYREEE (reference sequence). V lost 0 bases, J lost 7 bases, and 13 bases lay in between. Described time point: cycle 4 day 1 (C4D1), after 5 to 7 weeks of nivolumab. After autologous stem cell transplantation all patients relapsed, and prior brentuximab vedotin exposure differed between cohorts. This sample was included in a study of PD-1 blockade in classical Hodgkin lymphoma. Regarding the study as a whole: Patients newly diagnosed and complete responders had comparable baseline diversity.

The receptor's source is a human donor with classical Hodgkin lymphoma. The J gene is TRBJ1-1, the V gene TRBV5-4; possibly TRBD1 for D (6 bases). This specimen consisted of peripheral blood mononuclear cells (PBMCs), obtained before the fourth cycle of nivolumab. The CDR3 is CASSLDTRGGEAFF. In DNA form, the CDR3 reads TGTGCCAGCAGCTTGGATACTAGGGGGGGTGAAGCTTTCTTT.